What follows is one T cell receptor (beta chain) and its context. Trimming left V 0 bases short and J 8 bases short, with 11 bases between. Per the germline V gene, CDR1 is LNHNV and CDR2 is YYDKDF (reference sequence). This CDR3 spans 14 amino acids. Sequenced by immunoSEQ multiplex PCR; TCRdb stores in-frame clones only, minus some. The sample holds roughly 180,000 clones, approximately 88% seen once. The record originates from a study of blood T cell repertoires in COVID-19. About the study: COVID-19 samples, acute and convalescent, were from the United States, Italy and Spain.

This sequence was found in a woman aged 25-40 years with acute or convalescent COVID-19. The chain employs TRBV15 and TRBJ2-4; D is uncertain. The sequenced material came from peripheral blood. CDR3 DNA sequence: TGTGCCACCAGCAGAGATACAACAGAAGACATTCAGTACTTC. As protein: CATSRDTTEDIQYF.